The clone carrying this T cell receptor (beta chain) was seen a handful of times. The target antigen is unknown. The germline V and J ends were trimmed by 0 bases and 2 bases, with 11 bases remaining between them. Germline assignment: CDR1 DFQATT and CDR2 SNEGSKA (reference sequence). The CDR3 consists of 15 residues. These data are taken from a study of blood T cells in healthy people across ages. Next came a second PCR, run for roughly 7 to 12 cycles, which used a sample-barcoded 5' primer along with a J-beta primer mix. Each CDR3 protein gets one entry after TCRdb re-called the 5' RACE reads with MiXCR. The sample holds around 1,600,000 distinct CDR3 sequences; approximately 39% are singletons and the top ten take around 4%. General study points: It was found that TCR beta diversity correlated strongly with the percentage of naive T cells. Because sorting was not performed, PBMCs prevented conclusive naive versus antigen-experienced comparison.

Each of the donors had ten milliliters of peripheral blood drawn into EDTA-treated Vacutainer tubes. Extracted total RNA amounted to at least 6 micrograms for each sample. This chain uses TRBV20-1 with TRBJ2-4; weak D call: TRBD1 (6 bases). The sequence was collected from a woman aged 18-30 years in good health. The sample comprised blood. DNA of the CDR3: TGCAGTGCTAGAGAACAGGGATTACCCAAAAACATTCAGTACTTC. It yields the protein CSAREQGLPKNIQYF.